A selection of T cell receptor beta chains follows, all from one sample in a study of cytomegalovirus exposure and HLA in healthy donors. The data were produced by immunoSEQ multiplex PCR, yet TCRdb's version contains in-frame clones alone and is incomplete. The sample carries about 180,000 clones, around 73% recorded once. The sequenced sample consisted of PBMCs. The receptors come from a man aged 60 to 75 in good health and CMV-seronegative. Each CDR3 is given without its conserved first and last residue. The D gene is left open where the match is weak. Size is omitted from some rows. Given values are once, few, many or a class for expanded clones.

>NA|TRBV11-2|NA
ASSLAYTQY
>TRBD1|TRBV28|NA
ASRTDRGPSEQY
>TRBD1|TRBV2|NA
ASLPDRDYEQY
>TRBD1|TRBV4-3|NA
ASSQVSRGQPEQY
>TRBD2|TRBV5-8|NA
ASVPRLAGGQETQY
>TRBD2|TRBV28|NA
ASRFSGSWGTDTQY
>TRBD2|TRBV7-2|NA
ASSLEASGSVSGTQY
>TRBD1|TRBV6-5|NA
ASSTGTGSYEQY
>NA|TRBV6-5|NA
ASSYSEGGKAF
>NA|TRBV11-2|NA
ASILNRSGNTIY
>TRBD2|TRBV7-6|NA
ASSLADGRTDTQY
>NA|TRBV7-3|NA
ASSFSYTGELF
>TRBD1|TRBV5-6|NA
ASTTTGDGANVLT
>TRBD2|TRBV13|NA
ASSPRTSSTDTQY
>TRBD2|TRBV7-9|NA
ASSSRPSGITPSEQY
>NA|TRBV30|NA
AWGDIPRSEQF
>TRBD1|TRBV7-9|NA
ASSLLRGQGANYGYP
>TRBD2|TRBV5-5|NA
ASSLSSGTVYNEQF
>TRBD1|TRBV6-5|NA
ASSYSDRGGTEAF
>NA|TRBV6-1|few
ATKAGSGANVLT
>TRBD1|TRBV7-9|few
ASSEGTGLNEKLF
>TRBD2|TRBV6-5|NA
ASSPGPAGGNEQY
>NA|TRBV5-8|NA
ASSYPVSYEQY
>NA|TRBV5-6|few
ASSLGWSGPQN
>NA|TRBV21-1|NA
ASSNLGGTGGKGNEKLF
>TRBD1|TRBV5-1|NA
ASSRGPGQGDTEAF
>NA|TRBV5-1|NA
ASSPVPGSNTGELF
>TRBD1|TRBV4-1|NA
ASSPGQIGYEQY
>TRBD1|TRBV2|NA
ASSGRQGHGYT
>NA|TRBV1|NA
TSSPPEVERETGELF
>TRBD1|TRBV5-1|NA
ASRDRVTNEKLF
>NA|TRBV27|NA
ASTDVWYEAYGYT
>NA|TRBV6-5|NA
ASSYSTAPAYEQY
>TRBD2|TRBV15|NA
ATSRGGLAGGPYEQY
>NA|TRBV6-1|NA
ASSEAGGVYGYT
>TRBD1|TRBV5-1|once
ASSFRDRGNEQF
>TRBD2|TRBV10-3|NA
AISESLSGSPPTGELF
>TRBD1|TRBV5-6|NA
ASSRPDRGGYEQY
>NA|TRBV28|NA
ASTFTPFGRAPSYGYT
>NA|TRBV9|NA
ASSRTDYGYP
>NA|TRBV28|NA
ASSLLALTGELF
>NA|TRBV6-4|NA
ASSVGLNQPQH
>NA|TRBV19|NA
ASSMSQDTEAF
>TRBD2|TRBV2|NA
ASSGGTSGAYEQY
>TRBD1|TRBV7-6|NA
ASSLGSGGNTEAF